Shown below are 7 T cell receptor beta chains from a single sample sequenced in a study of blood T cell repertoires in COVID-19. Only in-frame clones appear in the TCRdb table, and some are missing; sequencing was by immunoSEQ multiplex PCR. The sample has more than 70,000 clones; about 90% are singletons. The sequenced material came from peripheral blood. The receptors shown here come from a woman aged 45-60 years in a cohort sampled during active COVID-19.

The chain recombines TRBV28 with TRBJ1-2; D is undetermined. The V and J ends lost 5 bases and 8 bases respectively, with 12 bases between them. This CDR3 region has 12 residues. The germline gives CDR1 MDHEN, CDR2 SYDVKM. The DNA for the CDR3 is TGTGCCAGCAGTAGCCAGGTTGGAGGCTACACCTTC. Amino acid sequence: CASSSQVGGYTF.

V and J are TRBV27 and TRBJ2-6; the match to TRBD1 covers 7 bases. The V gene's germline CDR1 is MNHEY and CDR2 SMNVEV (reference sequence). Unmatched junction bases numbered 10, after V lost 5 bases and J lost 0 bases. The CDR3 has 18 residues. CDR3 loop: CASSRSDRPSSGANVLTF. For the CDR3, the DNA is TGTGCCAGCAGTCGATCGGACAGGCCGTCCTCTGGGGCCAACGTCCTGACTTTC.

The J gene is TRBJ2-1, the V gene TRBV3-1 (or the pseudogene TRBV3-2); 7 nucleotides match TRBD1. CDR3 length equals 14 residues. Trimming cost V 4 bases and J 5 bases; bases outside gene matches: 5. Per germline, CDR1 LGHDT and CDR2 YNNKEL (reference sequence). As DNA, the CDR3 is TGTGCCAGCAGCCCCAGGGGGTCCGACAATGAGCAGTTCTTC. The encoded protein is CASSPRGSDNEQFF.

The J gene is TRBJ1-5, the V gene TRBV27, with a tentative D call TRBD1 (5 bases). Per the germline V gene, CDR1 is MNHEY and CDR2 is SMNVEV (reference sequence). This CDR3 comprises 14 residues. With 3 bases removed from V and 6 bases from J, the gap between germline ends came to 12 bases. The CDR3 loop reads CASSLEGRAQPQHF. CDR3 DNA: TGTGCCAGCAGTTTGGAGGGGAGGGCTCAGCCCCAGCATTTT.

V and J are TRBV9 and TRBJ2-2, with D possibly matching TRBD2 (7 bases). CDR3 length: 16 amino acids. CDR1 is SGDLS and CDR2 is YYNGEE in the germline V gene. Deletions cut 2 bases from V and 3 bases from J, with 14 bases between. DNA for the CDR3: TGTGCCAGCAGCGTGAGGGGGGGGCCCCACACCGGGGAGCTGTTTTTT. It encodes CASSVRGGPHTGELFF. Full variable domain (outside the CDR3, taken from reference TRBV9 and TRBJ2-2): DSGVTQTPKHLITATGQRVTLRCSPRSGDLSVYWYQQSLDQGLQFLIQYYNGEERAKGNILERFSAQQFPDLHSELNLSSLELGDSALYFCASSVRGGPHTGELFFGEGSRLTVL.

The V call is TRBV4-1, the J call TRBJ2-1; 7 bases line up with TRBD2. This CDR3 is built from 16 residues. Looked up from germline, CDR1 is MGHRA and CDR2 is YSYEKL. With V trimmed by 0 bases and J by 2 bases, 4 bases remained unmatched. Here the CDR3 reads CASSQERDYPYNEQFF. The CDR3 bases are TGCGCCAGCAGCCAAGAACGGGACTATCCCTACAATGAGCAGTTCTTC.

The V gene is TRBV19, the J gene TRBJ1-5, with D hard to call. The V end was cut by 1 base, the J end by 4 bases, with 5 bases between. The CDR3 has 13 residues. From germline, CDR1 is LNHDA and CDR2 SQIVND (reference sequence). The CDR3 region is CASSIAINQPQHF. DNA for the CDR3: TGTGCCAGTAGTATAGCTATTAATCAGCCCCAGCATTTT.